A single TCR beta chain is shown here with its context. Looked up from germline, CDR1 is MDHEN and CDR2 is SYDVKM. This CDR3 spans 13 amino acids. The V end lost 4 bases, the J end lost 7 bases, and 11 bases lay between the germline ends. Produced via immunoSEQ multiplex PCR; TCRdb's table is partial and in-frame only. This table has about 48,000 clones, approximately 90% appearing once. The data belong to a study of OX40 agonist ivuxolimab in advanced cancers. Looking at the study overall: Cohort: approximately 79% men, mean age approximately 60, aged roughly 23 to 79.

The source is an adult with an advanced solid tumor such as melanoma, head and neck, liver or kidney cancer. The sample in question was CD4+ or CD8+ T cells sorted from blood, obtained in a trial of the OX40 agonist ivuxolimab. The chain combines TRBV28 with TRBJ1-5; a possible D gene is TRBD1 (6 bases). The CDR3 DNA reads as TGTGCCAGCAGTTCCAGGGGACGGCAGCCCCAGCATTTT. Translation gives CASSSRGRQPQHF.